The present T cell receptor (beta chain) was sequenced within a study of blood T cell repertoires in COVID-19. Study-wide background: Samples came from the United States, Italy and Spain, spanning acute and convalescent COVID-19. In each case, the material was cDNA or gDNA derived from T cells, B-cell-depleted T cells, or PBMCs.

Germline values: CDR1 MNHEY, CDR2 SVGAGI. V trimming: 6 bases; J trimming: 3 bases; junction bases outside the gene matches: 5. CDR3 length: 14 amino acids. Original processing notes: Reference gene primer amplification yielded estimated nucleated cell counts. Data came from immunoSEQ multiplex PCR; TCRdb stores just in-frame clones and leaves some out. From that table come the V and J calls and clone size; the DNA was used to work out D and trimming. The data hold fewer than 350,000 clones, with 85% observed a single time. The genes are TRBV6-5 and TRBJ1-2; 9 bases are shared with TRBD1. The sequence derives from a human donor in a cohort sampled during active COVID-19. The sequenced material came from peripheral blood. CDR3 bases: TGTGCCAGCAGACGACAGGGGGTCGACTATGGCTACACCTTC. Amino acid sequence: CASRRQGVDYGYTF.